This T cell receptor (beta chain) was profiled in a study of blood T cell repertoires in COVID-19. Turning to the study itself: In each case, the material was cDNA or gDNA derived from T cells, B-cell-depleted T cells, or PBMCs.

Per the original methods: From reference gene primer amplification, estimates of nucleated cell counts were derived. Here immunoSEQ multiplex PCR was the method, and the copy in TCRdb shows in-frame clones only, minus some. For V, J and clone size, that table is used; D and trimming come from the DNA. Of about 280,000 clones listed, around 90% are singletons. The CDR3 is made up of 13 amino acids. Per germline, CDR1 SGHRS and CDR2 YFSETQ. V was trimmed by 0 bases and J by 7 bases, leaving 11 bases between them. This chain joins TRBV5-1 and TRBJ2-7; a weak D match, TRBD2 (5 bases). The clonotype was recovered from a woman between 45 and 60 years old who had recovered from COVID-19. Sequenced material: peripheral blood. The DNA for the CDR3 is TGCGCCAGCAGCTTGGGAGGGAGTTGGGAGCAGTACTTC. Its protein product is CASSLGGSWEQYF. The whole variable domain, filled in from reference TRBV5-1 and TRBJ2-7, reads KAGVTQTPRYLIKTRGQQVTLSCSPISGHRSVSWYQQTPGQGLQFLFEYFSETQRNKGNFPGRFSGRQFSNSRSEMNVSTLELGDSALYLCASSLGGSWEQYFGPGTRLTVT.